This TCR beta chain was identified during a study of T cells in Graves' hyperthyroidism and ophthalmopathy. RNA transcripts gave rise to amplified TCR beta CDR3 regions. First-round RT-PCR targeting the TCR CDR3 was performed with the HTBI primer set. TCRdb recomputed calls from the multiplex PCR reads with MiXCR, one row per CDR3 protein. Among about 560,000 distinct CDR3 sequences listed, around 42% were seen once. The specimen was peripheral blood or thyroid tissue (not recorded which). The TCR sequence derives from a woman between 18 and 30 years old with Graves' hyperthyroidism.

CDR3 DNA sequence: TGTGCCACCAGCAGAGATCGGGGGGCCAACGTCCTGACTTTC. Translated, it gives CATSRDRGANVLTF. The gene calls are TRBV15 and TRBJ2-6; D gene uncertain. Germline assignment: CDR1 LNHNV and CDR2 YYDKDF (reference sequence). V was shortened by 0 bases and J by 4 bases, with 4 bases between the two germline ends. The CDR3 has 14 amino acids. Together with reference TRBV15 and TRBJ2-6, the CDR3 gives the full variable domain: DAMVIQNPRYQVTQFGKPVTLSCSQTLNHNVMYWYQQKSSQAPKLLFHYYDKDFNNEADTPDNFQSRRPNTSFCFLDIRSPGLGDTAMYLCATSRDRGANVLTFGAGSRLTVL.